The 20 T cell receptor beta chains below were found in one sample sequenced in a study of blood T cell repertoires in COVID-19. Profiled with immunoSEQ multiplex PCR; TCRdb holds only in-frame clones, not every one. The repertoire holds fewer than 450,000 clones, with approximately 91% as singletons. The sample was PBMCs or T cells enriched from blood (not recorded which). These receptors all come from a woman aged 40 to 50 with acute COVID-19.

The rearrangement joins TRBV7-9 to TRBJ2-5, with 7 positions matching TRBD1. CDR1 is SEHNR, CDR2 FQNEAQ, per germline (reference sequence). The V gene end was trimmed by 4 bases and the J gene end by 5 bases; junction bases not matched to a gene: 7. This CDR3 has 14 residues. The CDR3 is CASSSPGGLETQYF. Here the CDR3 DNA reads TGTGCCAGCAGCTCGCCAGGGGGATTGGAGACCCAGTACTTC.

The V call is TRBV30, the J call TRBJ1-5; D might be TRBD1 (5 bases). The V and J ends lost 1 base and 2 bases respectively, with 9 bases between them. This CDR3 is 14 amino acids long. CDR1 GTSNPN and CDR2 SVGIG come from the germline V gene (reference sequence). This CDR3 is CAWSGGRGNQPQHF. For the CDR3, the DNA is TGTGCCTGGAGTGGGGGCAGGGGCAATCAGCCCCAGCATTTT.

The CDR3 DNA is TGTGCCAGCAGTCTCAGGGGGCCCCACGAGCAGTACTTC. Its protein is CASSLRGPHEQYF. The chain couples TRBV12-3 or TRBV12-4 to TRBJ2-7; 8 nucleotides align to TRBD1. The length of the CDR3 is 13 residues. V shed 5 bases and J 5 bases; nucleotides not matched to a gene: 5.

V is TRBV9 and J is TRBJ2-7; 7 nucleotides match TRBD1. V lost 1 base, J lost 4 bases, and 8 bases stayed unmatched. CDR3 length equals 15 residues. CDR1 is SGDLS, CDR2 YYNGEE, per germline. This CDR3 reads CASSVIPAGGYEQYF. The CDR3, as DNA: TGTGCCAGCAGCGTAATCCCGGCAGGGGGATACGAGCAGTACTTC. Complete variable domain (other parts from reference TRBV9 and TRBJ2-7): DSGVTQTPKHLITATGQRVTLRCSPRSGDLSVYWYQQSLDQGLQFLIQYYNGEERAKGNILERFSAQQFPDLHSELNLSSLELGDSALYFCASSVIPAGGYEQYFGPGTRLTVT.

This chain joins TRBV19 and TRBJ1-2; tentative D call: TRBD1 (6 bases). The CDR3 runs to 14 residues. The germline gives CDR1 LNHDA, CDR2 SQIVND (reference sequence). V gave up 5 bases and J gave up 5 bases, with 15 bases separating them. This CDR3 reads CASSPQAGEYGYTF. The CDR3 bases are TGTGCCAGTAGTCCACAGGCAGGGGAGTATGGCTACACCTTC.

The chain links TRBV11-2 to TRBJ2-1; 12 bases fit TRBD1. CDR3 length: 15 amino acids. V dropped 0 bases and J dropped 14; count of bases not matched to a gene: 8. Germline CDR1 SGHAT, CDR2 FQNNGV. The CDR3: CASSLDGTGGFSEFF. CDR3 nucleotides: TGTGCCAGCAGCTTAGATGGGACAGGGGGCTTTAGTGAGTTCTTC.

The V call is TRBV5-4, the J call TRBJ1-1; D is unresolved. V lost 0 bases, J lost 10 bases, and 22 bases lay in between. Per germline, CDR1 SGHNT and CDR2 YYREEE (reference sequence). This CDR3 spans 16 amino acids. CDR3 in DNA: TGTGCCAGCAGCTTGGGGGCCGGGCGCGGGTATAATGTAGCTTTCTTT. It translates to CASSLGAGRGYNVAFF.

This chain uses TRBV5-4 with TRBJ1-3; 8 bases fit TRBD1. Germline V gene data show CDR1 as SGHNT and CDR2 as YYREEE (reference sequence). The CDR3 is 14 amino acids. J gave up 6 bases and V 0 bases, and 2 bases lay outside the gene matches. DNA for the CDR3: TGTGCCAGCAGCTTGGGGCAGGGGGCAAACACCATATATTTT. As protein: CASSLGQGANTIYF.

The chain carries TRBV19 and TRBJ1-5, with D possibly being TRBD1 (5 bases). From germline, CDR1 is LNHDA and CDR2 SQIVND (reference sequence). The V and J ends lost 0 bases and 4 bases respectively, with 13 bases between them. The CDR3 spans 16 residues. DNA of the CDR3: TGTGCCAGTAGTATAGACAGGGTGGGGGGTAATCAGCCCCAGCATTTT. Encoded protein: CASSIDRVGGNQPQHF.

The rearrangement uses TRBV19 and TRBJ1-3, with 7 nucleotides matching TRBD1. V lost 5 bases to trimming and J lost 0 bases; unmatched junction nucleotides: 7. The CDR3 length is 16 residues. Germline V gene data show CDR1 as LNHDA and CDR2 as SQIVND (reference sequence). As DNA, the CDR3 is TGTGCCAGTAGTCCTGCGACAGGGTACTCTGGAAACACCATATATTTT. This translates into CASSPATGYSGNTIYF.

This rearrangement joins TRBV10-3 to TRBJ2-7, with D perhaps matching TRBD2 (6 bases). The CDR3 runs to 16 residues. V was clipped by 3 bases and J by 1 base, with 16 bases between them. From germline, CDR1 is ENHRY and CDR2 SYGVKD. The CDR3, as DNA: TGTGCCATCAGTGAAGGAGGTGCGGGGAGTTCCTACGAGCAGTACTTC. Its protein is CAISEGGAGSSYEQYF.

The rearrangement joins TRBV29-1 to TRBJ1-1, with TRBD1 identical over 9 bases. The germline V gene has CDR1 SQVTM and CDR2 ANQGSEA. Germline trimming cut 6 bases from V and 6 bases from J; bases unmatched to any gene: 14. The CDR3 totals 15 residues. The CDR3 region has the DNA TGCAGCGTCCTCGCCCGGGACAGGGCAGTGCCTGAAGCTTTCTTT. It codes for CSVLARDRAVPEAFF. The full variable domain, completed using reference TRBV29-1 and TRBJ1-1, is SAVISQKPSRDICQRGTSLTIQCQVDSQVTMMFWYRQQPGQSLTLIATANQGSEATYESGFVIDKFPISRPNLTFSTLTVSNMSPEDSSIYLCSVLARDRAVPEAFFGQGTRLTVV.

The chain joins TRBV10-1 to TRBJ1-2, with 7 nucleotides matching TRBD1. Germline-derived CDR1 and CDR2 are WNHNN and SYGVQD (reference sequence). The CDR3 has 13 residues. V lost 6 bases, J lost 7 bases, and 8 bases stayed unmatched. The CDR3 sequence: CASRGQTRGGYTF. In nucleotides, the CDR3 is TGCGCCAGCAGGGGACAGACCCGAGGTGGCTACACCTTC.

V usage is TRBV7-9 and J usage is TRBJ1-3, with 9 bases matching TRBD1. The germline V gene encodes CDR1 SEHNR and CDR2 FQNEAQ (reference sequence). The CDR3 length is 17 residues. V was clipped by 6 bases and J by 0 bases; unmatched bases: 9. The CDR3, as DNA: TGTGCCAGCAGTTCCCGGACAGGGGACAACTCTGGAAACACCATATATTTT. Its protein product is CASSSRTGDNSGNTIYF.

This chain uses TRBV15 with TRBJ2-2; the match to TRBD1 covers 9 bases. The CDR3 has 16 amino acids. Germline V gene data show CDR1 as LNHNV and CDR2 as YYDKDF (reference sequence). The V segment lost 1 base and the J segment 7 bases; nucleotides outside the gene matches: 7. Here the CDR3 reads CATSRGRGTGSGELFF. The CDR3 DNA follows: TGTGCCACCAGCAGAGGCCGCGGGACAGGGAGCGGGGAGCTGTTTTTT.

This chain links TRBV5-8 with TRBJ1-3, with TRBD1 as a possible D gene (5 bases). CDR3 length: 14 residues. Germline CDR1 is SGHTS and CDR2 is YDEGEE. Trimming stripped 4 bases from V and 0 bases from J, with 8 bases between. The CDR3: CASSTGLSGNTIYF. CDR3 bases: TGTGCCAGCAGCACGGGACTCTCTGGAAACACCATATATTTT.

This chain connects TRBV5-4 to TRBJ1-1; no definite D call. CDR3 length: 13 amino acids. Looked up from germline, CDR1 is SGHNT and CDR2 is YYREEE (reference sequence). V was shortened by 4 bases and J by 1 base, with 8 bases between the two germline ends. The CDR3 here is CASSRAGNTEAFF. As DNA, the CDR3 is TGTGCCAGCAGCAGGGCGGGGAACACTGAAGCTTTCTTT. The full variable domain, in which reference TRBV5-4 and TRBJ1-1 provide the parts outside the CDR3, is ETGVTQSPTHLIKTRGQQVTLRCSSQSGHNTVSWYQQALGQGPQFIFQYYREEENGRGNFPPRFSGLQFPNYSSELNVNALELDDSALYLCASSRAGNTEAFFGQGTRLTVV.

CDR3 protein: CASSSKNRANYGYTF. CDR3 in DNA: TGTGCCAGCAGCTCAAAAAACAGGGCTAACTATGGCTACACCTTC. The chain joins TRBV5-4 to TRBJ1-2, with D possibly TRBD1 on 6 matching bases. Germline lookup yields CDR1 SGHNT and CDR2 YYREEE (reference sequence). The CDR3 covers 15 residues. Trimming pared 3 bases from V and 0 bases from J, leaving 12 bases between.

The CDR3 nucleotides are TGTGCCAGCAGGGGACTGCCCGGGGGGGAGCTGTTTTTT. Translating gives CASRGLPGGELFF. V and J are TRBV2 and TRBJ2-2; the D gene is possibly TRBD2 (6 bases). Germline values: CDR1 SNHLY, CDR2 FYNNEI. Deletions cut 6 bases from V and 8 bases from J, with 13 bases between. This CDR3 is built from 13 residues.

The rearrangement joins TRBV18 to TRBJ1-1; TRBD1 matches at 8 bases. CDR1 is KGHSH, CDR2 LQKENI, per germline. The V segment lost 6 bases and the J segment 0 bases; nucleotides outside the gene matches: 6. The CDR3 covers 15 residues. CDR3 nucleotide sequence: TGTGCCAGCTCGGTAGGACAGGGTTTGAACACTGAAGCTTTCTTT. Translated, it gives CASSVGQGLNTEAFF.